A selection of T cell receptor beta chains follows, all from one sample in a study of blood T cells in healthy people across ages. TCRdb redid the calling of the 5' RACE reads with MiXCR, one entry per CDR3 protein. The sample has about 2 million distinct CDR3 sequences; approximately 50% are singletons. The source material was blood. The receptor source for this set is a woman aged 40 to 50 in good health. CDR3s include the opening cysteine and the closing phenylalanine or tryptophan. A D gene is named only where the DNA matches it firmly. Not every row has a clone size; where given, it reads once, few, many or a size class.

size | J | D | length | V | CDR3 | DNA
few | TRBJ2-1 | TRBD1 | 15 | TRBV6-5 | CASSYQGQGIHEQFF | TGTGCCAGCAGTTACCAGGGACAGGGGATCCATGAGCAGTTCTTC
many | TRBJ1-1 | NA | 12 | TRBV13 | CASSAQESEAFF | TGTGCCAGCAGCGCACAGGAGTCTGAAGCTTTCTTT
NA | TRBJ2-7 | NA | 14 | TRBV7-2 | CASSLVQDSYEQYF | TGTGCCAGCAGCTTAGTACAGGACTCCTACGAGCAGTACTTC
many | TRBJ2-5 | NA | 15 | TRBV29-1 | CSVERFGPTGETQYF | TGCAGCGTTGAACGTTTCGGACCCACTGGGGAGACCCAGTACTTC
NA | TRBJ2-7 | NA | 16 | TRBV6-1 | CASSEGPQQGIYEQYF | TGTGCCAGCAGTGAAGGCCCCCAACAGGGTATCTACGAGCAGTACTTC
NA | TRBJ2-3 | TRBD2 | 18 | TRBV7-8 | CASSLEPGGGAYTDTQYF | TGTGCCAGCAGCTTAGAGCCGGGAGGGGGGGCGTACACAGATACGCAGTATTTT
NA | TRBJ2-1 | NA | 13 | TRBV20-1 | CSARGAEYNEQFF | TGCAGTGCTAGGGGGGCAGAATACAATGAGCAGTTCTTC
NA | TRBJ2-7 | TRBD2 | 15 | TRBV3-1 | CASSQEILAGGEQYF | TGTGCCAGCAGCCAAGAGATTCTAGCGGGGGGGGAGCAGTACTTC
NA | TRBJ1-6 | NA | 16 | TRBV7-2 | CASSLEAGVYNSPLHF | TGTGCCAGCAGCTTAGAGGCGGGGGTTTATAATTCACCCCTCCACTTT
NA | TRBJ2-3 | NA | 13 | TRBV24-1 | CATSDYNTDTQYF | TGTGCCACCAGTGATTACAACACAGATACGCAGTATTTT
NA | TRBJ2-3 | TRBD2 | 18 | TRBV4-1 | CASSLRLAGGPSTDTQYF | TGCGCCAGCAGCCTACGACTAGCGGGGGGACCTTCCACAGATACGCAGTATTTT